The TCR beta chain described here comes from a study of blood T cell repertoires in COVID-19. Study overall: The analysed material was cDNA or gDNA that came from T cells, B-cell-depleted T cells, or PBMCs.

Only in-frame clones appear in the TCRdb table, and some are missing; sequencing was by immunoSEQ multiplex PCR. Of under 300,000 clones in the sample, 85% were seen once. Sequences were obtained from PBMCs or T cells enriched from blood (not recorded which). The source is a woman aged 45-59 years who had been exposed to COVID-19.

DNA for the CDR3: TGTGCCTGGAGGAGGCCAGGGACAGATACGCAGTATTTT. This encodes CAWRRPGTDTQYF. The V call is TRBV30, the J call TRBJ2-3; maybe TRBD1 (5 bases). CDR3 length: 13 residues. In germline, CDR1 is GTSNPN, CDR2 SVGIG (reference sequence). V lost 3 bases and J lost 3, with 10 bases in between.